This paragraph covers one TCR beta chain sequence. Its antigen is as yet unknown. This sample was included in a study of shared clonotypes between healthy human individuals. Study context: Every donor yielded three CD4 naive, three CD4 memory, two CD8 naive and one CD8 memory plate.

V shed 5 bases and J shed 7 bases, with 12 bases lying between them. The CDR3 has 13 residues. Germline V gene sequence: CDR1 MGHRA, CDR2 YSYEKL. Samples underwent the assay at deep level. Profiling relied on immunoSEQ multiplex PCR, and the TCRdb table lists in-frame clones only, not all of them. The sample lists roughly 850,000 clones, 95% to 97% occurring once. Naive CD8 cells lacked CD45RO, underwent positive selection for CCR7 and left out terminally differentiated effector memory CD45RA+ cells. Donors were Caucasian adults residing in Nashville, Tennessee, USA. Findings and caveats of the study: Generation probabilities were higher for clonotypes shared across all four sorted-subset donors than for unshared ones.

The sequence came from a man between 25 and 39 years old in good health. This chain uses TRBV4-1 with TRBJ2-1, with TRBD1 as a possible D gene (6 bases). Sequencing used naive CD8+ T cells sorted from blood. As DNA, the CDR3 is TGCGCCAGCAGCTGGACAGCAGCTAATGAGCAGTTCTTC. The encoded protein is CASSWTAANEQFF.